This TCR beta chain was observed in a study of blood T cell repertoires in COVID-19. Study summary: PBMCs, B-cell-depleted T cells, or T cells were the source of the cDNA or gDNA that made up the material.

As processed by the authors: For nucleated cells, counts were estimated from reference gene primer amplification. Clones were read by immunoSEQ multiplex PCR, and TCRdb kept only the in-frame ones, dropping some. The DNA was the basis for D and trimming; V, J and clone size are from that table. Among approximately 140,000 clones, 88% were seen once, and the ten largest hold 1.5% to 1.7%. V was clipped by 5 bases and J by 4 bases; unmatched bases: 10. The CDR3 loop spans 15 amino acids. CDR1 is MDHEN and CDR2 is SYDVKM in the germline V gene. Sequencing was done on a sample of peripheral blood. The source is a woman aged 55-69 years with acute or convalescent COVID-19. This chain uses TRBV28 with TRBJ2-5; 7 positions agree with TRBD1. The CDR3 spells CASSRWTGEGETQYF. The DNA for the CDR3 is TGTGCCAGCAGTAGATGGACAGGCGAGGGAGAGACCCAGTACTTC.